These 29 T cell receptor beta chains came from one sample sequenced in a study of CD8 T cells in ankylosing spondylitis. Study-level points and caveats: A motif in TCR beta, a set of roughly eight highly homologous variants, appeared characteristic of ankylosing spondylitis blood.

TCRdb recomputed calls from the 5' RACE reads with MiXCR, one row per CDR3 protein. The data show 700,000 to 850,000 distinct CDR3 sequences, about an eighth seen once. Antigen specificity for these receptors is unknown. Sequenced material: blood, either unsorted or a sorted T cell fraction (not recorded which). The receptors originated from a male donor with ankylosing spondylitis.

The gene calls are TRBV6-5 and TRBJ1-1; a possible D gene is TRBD1 (5 bases). Germline V gives CDR1 MNHEY, CDR2 SVGAGI. The CDR3 extends over 14 amino acids. V lost 3 bases and J lost 4, with 12 bases in between. The CDR3 protein is CASSYGGVATEAFF. Written as DNA, the CDR3 is TGTGCCAGCAGTTATGGGGGGGTGGCCACTGAAGCTTTCTTT.

This clonotype was seen a few times. The rearrangement joins TRBV5-1 to TRBJ1-1, with 7 bases fitting TRBD1. The germline V gene encodes CDR1 SGHRS and CDR2 YFSETQ. After removal of 0 bases from V and 3 bases from J, the junction contained 5 bases not matched to a gene. This CDR3 contains 15 residues. CDR3 DNA: TGCGCCAGCAGCTTGGGTGACAGGGATTACACTGAAGCTTTCTTT. This sequence encodes CASSLGDRDYTEAFF.

On this clonotype itself: It is unclear where the CDR3 begins or ends on the DNA, so no DNA is shown, and the CDR3 is as TCRdb lists it. The V gene is TRBV12-3 or TRBV12-4, the J gene TRBJ1-2; whether TRBD1, the table's D call, matches the DNA was not checked. Both ends counted, the CDR3 spans 15 residues. CDR3 residues: CASSFLAGGSNGYTF.

This clonotype occurred a few times. The chain combines TRBV7-2 with TRBJ1-6; possible D gene TRBD1, 6 bases. This CDR3 comprises 16 residues. Germline loops: CDR1 SGHTA, CDR2 FQGNSA. Between the trimmed V and J ends, which lost 5 bases and 5 bases, there was a span of 16 bases. The CDR3 DNA reads TGTGCCAGCAGCGCTAGATTATGGACAGATAATTCACCCCTCCACTTT. This gives the protein CASSARLWTDNSPLHF. Looking up the rest from reference TRBV7-2 and TRBJ1-6 gives the full variable domain: GAGVSQSPSNKVTEKGKDVELRCDPISGHTALYWYRQSLGQGLEFLIYFQGNSAPDKSGLPSDRFSAERTGGSVSTLTIQRTQQEDSAVYLCASSARLWTDNSPLHFGNGTRLTVT.

The chain has TRBV11-2 and TRBJ2-7; 7 nucleotides line up with TRBD2. This CDR3 has 14 amino acids. The germline gives CDR1 SGHAT, CDR2 FQNNGV. V gave up 5 bases and J gave up 3 bases; unmatched junction bases: 7. CDR3 coding DNA: TGTGCCAGCAGCCGGGACTACCTTAGCTACGAGCAGTACTTC. Protein sequence: CASSRDYLSYEQYF.

Only a few counts were recorded for this clonotype. V gene TRBV10-1 combines with J gene TRBJ2-5; D remains unclear. V dropped 0 bases and J dropped 1 base, with 6 bases sitting between them. The CDR3 contains 14 residues. Germline V gene data show CDR1 as WNHNN and CDR2 as SYGVQD (reference sequence). CDR3 coding DNA: TGCGCCAGCAGTGAGTCGATAGCCCAAGAGACCCAGTACTTC. Translating gives CASSESIAQETQYF.

The chain uses TRBV9 and TRBJ2-6, with unresolved D. Germline V gene data show CDR1 as SGDLS and CDR2 as YYNGEE. The CDR3 length is 14 residues. The ends were cut back, 4 bases at V and 6 bases at J, with 11 bases in the middle. DNA for the CDR3: TGTGCCAGCAGCACTGGGAATGCGGCCAACGTCCTGACTTTC. Amino acids: CASSTGNAANVLTF.

This CDR3 reads CSVRLGLAGVTGELFF. DNA of the CDR3: TGCAGCGTTCGACTAGGACTAGCGGGAGTCACCGGGGAGCTGTTTTTT. The chain is built from TRBV29-1 and TRBJ2-2; TRBD2 matches 13 bases. The germline gives CDR1 SQVTM, CDR2 ANQGSEA. The CDR3 contains 16 residues. V shed 5 bases and J 4 bases; nucleotides not matched to a gene: 7.

The chain employs TRBV5-1 and TRBJ1-6; D may be TRBD1 (5 bases). CDR3 length: 13 amino acids. The V gene's germline CDR1 is SGHRS and CDR2 YFSETQ. With 7 bases removed from V and 6 bases from J, the gap between germline ends came to 11 bases. DNA of the CDR3: TGCGCCAGCGGGGTGGGGGGTAATTCACCCCTCCACTTT. Amino acid sequence: CASGVGGNSPLHF.

Many counts were recorded for this clonotype. This chain uses TRBV5-6 with TRBJ2-3, with 10 bases that match TRBD2. Germline V gene data show CDR1 as SGHDT and CDR2 as YYEEEE. The CDR3 loop spans 16 amino acids. The ends lost 0 bases at V and 2 bases at J; junction bases unmatched: 3. CDR3 protein: CASSLASGGITDTQYF. In nucleotides, the CDR3 is TGTGCCAGCAGCTTGGCTAGCGGGGGAATCACAGATACGCAGTATTTT. The entire variable domain, with the rest obtained from reference TRBV5-6 and TRBJ2-3, is as follows: DAGVTQSPTHLIKTRGQQVTLRCSPKSGHDTVSWYQQALGQGPQFIFQYYEEEERQRGNFPDRFSGHQFPNYSSELNVNALLLGDSALYLCASSLASGGITDTQYFGPGTRLTVL.

This clonotype was seen ten or more times. V and J are TRBV7-3 and TRBJ1-1; D gene unclear. The length of the CDR3 is 15 residues. Deletions cut 3 bases from V and 1 base from J, with 12 bases between. CDR1 SGHTA and CDR2 FQGTGA come from the germline V gene. CDR3 in amino acids: CASSFLRAENTEAFF. In nucleotides, the CDR3 is TGTGCCAGCAGCTTCCTCAGAGCCGAGAACACTGAAGCTTTCTTT. The full variable domain, with the rest looked up from reference TRBV7-3 and TRBJ1-1, is GAGVSQTPSNKVTEKGKYVELRCDPISGHTALYWYRQSLGQGPEFLIYFQGTGAADDSGLPNDRFFAVRPEGSVSTLKIQRTERGDSAVYLCASSFLRAENTEAFFGQGTRLTVV.

The sample holds a few counts of this clonotype. Here the CDR3 DNA reads TGTGCCACCAGTGATCCCGCCCGGGAGCACAATGAGCAGTTCTTC. It codes for CATSDPAREHNEQFF. The chain combines TRBV24-1 with TRBJ2-1, with D tentatively TRBD2 (6 bases). CDR1 KGHDR and CDR2 SFDVKD come from the germline V gene. V was pared by 3 bases and J by 5 bases, with 13 bases between. This CDR3 contains 15 residues.

At least ten counts were recorded for this clonotype. The chain uses TRBV27 and TRBJ2-1; maybe TRBD2 (7 bases). V lost 0 bases to trimming and J lost 15 bases, with 15 bases between them. The CDR3 is 13 residues long. Germline V gene lookup returns CDR1 MNHEY and CDR2 SMNVEV (reference sequence). CDR3 loop: CASSLSGGHNRFF. The CDR3 DNA reads TGTGCCAGCAGTTTATCGGGGGGGCACAATCGGTTCTTC.

The sample holds a few counts of this clonotype. This chain uses TRBV6-1 with TRBJ2-1, with 9 bases fitting TRBD2. With 8 bases clipped from V and 8 bases from J, the junction kept 10 bases outside the gene matches. The CDR3 extends over 14 amino acids. Germline V gene data show CDR1 as MNHNS and CDR2 as SASEGT. CDR3 in amino acids: CASLRSGRGDEQFF. The CDR3 DNA reads as TGTGCCAGCTTACGTAGCGGGAGAGGCGATGAGCAGTTCTTC.

The chain employs TRBV6-5 and TRBJ1-4; no definite D call. The germline CDR1 and CDR2 sequences are MNHEY and SVGAGI. The CDR3 loop spans 16 amino acids. V dropped 0 bases and J dropped 8 bases, with 16 bases sitting between them. The DNA of the CDR3 is TGTGCCAGCAGTTACTCGAGCCAGCCAGCGCCAGAAAAACTGTTTTTT. Translating gives CASSYSSQPAPEKLFF.

This clonotype was recorded many times. V usage is TRBV20-1 and J usage is TRBJ1-2; D possibly corresponds to TRBD1 (6 bases). The germline V gene has CDR1 DFQATT and CDR2 SNEGSKA (reference sequence). V was shortened by 1 base and J by 3 bases, with 15 bases between the two germline ends. The CDR3 consists of 15 residues. The CDR3 protein is CSARVWGGPDYGYTF. The CDR3 nucleotides read TGCAGTGCTAGAGTTTGGGGGGGGCCAGACTATGGCTACACCTTC.

This clonotype was seen ten or more times. This rearrangement joins TRBV29-1 to TRBJ2-7, with 9 bases fitting TRBD1. The V gene end was trimmed by 6 bases and the J gene end by 5 bases; junction bases not matched to a gene: 5. The CDR3 contains 12 residues. Looked up from germline, CDR1 is SQVTM and CDR2 is ANQGSEA. The chain's CDR3 is CSVDRGVDEQYF. For the CDR3, the DNA is TGCAGCGTCGACAGGGGGGTGGACGAGCAGTACTTC.

This clonotype has ten or more counts. This chain links TRBV7-2 with TRBJ2-7; tentatively, D is TRBD2 (5 bases). CDR1 and CDR2 from the germline V gene are SGHTA and FQGNSA. V gave up 0 bases and J gave up 2 bases, with 11 bases separating them. The CDR3 totals 15 residues. The CDR3 sequence is CASSLAGLATYEQYF. The CDR3 DNA reads TGTGCCAGCAGCTTAGCTGGGCTAGCCACCTACGAGCAGTACTTC.

This clonotype appeared many times. CDR3 region: CASSSRSYNEQFF. The CDR3, as DNA: TGTGCCAGCAGCTCCCGATCGTACAATGAGCAGTTCTTC. This chain joins TRBV5-5 and TRBJ2-1; D call uncertain. The CDR3 sequence is 13 residues long. The germline V gene has CDR1 SGHKS and CDR2 YYEKEE (reference sequence). V shed 3 bases and J shed 4 bases, with 8 bases lying between them.

This clonotype was counted a few times. This chain joins TRBV7-9 and TRBJ1-2; a possible D gene is TRBD1 (5 bases). CDR1 SEHNR and CDR2 FQNEAQ come from the germline V gene (reference sequence). V lost 4 bases to trimming and J lost 2 bases, with 17 bases between them. This CDR3 has 16 amino acids. CDR3 region: CASSSWDLPENYGYTF. The CDR3 region has the DNA TGTGCCAGCAGCTCATGGGACCTCCCCGAAAACTATGGCTACACCTTC.

The chain recombines TRBV6-1 with TRBJ2-7; TRBD1 might be the D (6 bases). Germline CDR1 and CDR2: MNHNS and SASEGT. Trimming left V 6 bases short and J 1 base short, with 10 bases between. CDR3 length: 13 residues. CDR3 residues: CASRETGSYEQYF. The CDR3 DNA follows: TGTGCCAGCAGAGAAACAGGGTCCTACGAGCAGTACTTC.

At least ten counts were recorded for this clonotype. This sequence joins TRBV20-1 and TRBJ2-3; 16 bases fit TRBD2. Germline V CDR1 and CDR2: DFQATT, SNEGSKA (reference sequence). Trimming took 1 base from V and 3 from J; bases not matched to a gene: 13. The CDR3 is 20 amino acids. The CDR3 sequence is CSARAVPGLAGGGKTDTQYF. CDR3 nucleotides: TGCAGTGCTAGAGCCGTTCCGGGACTAGCGGGAGGGGGAAAGACAGATACGCAGTATTTT.

The table lists this clonotype with many counts. The chain has TRBV20-1 and TRBJ1-1; tentatively, D is TRBD1 (6 bases). Germline values: CDR1 DFQATT, CDR2 SNEGSKA (reference sequence). Trimming cost V 6 bases and J 1 base, with 18 bases left between them. The CDR3 spans 15 residues. The CDR3 DNA sequence: TGCAGTGCCGATACAGGGATCTGGGAGAACACTGAAGCTTTCTTT. Amino acids: CSADTGIWENTEAFF.

The V call is TRBV20-1, the J call TRBJ2-2, with TRBD1 as a possible D gene (6 bases). This CDR3 has 12 residues. Germline-derived CDR1 and CDR2 are DFQATT and SNEGSKA (reference sequence). The V gene lost 5 bases and the J gene lost 7 bases, with 11 bases spanning the gap. The CDR3 DNA follows: TGCAGTGCTTTCAGGGGAAACGGGGAGCTGTTTTTT. Translation gives CSAFRGNGELFF.

This clonotype appeared a few times. The chain links TRBV27 to TRBJ2-1, with 7 positions matching TRBD2. The V gene's germline CDR1 is MNHEY and CDR2 SMNVEV (reference sequence). The CDR3 length is 18 residues. J was trimmed by 6 bases and V by 5 bases; bases with no gene match: 19. Written as DNA, the CDR3 is TGTGCCAGCAGTCATTACACCATCGTGGGGGGGGAGTTCAATGAGCAGTTCTTC. It is translated as CASSHYTIVGGEFNEQFF.

This clonotype has just a few counts. The V call is TRBV9, the J call TRBJ2-5; D ambiguous. The V end lost 4 bases, the J end lost 4 bases, and 11 bases lay between the germline ends. Germline-derived CDR1 and CDR2 are SGDLS and YYNGEE. There are 13 residues in the CDR3. This chain's CDR3 is CASSFQDGETQYF. CDR3 DNA sequence: TGTGCCAGCAGCTTCCAGGATGGAGAGACCCAGTACTTC.

In this sample, this clonotype turned up a few times. The chain links TRBV24-1 to TRBJ2-1; unclear D gene. The CDR3 sequence is 16 residues long. Germline-derived CDR1 and CDR2 are KGHDR and SFDVKD. The ends were cut back, 4 bases at V and 0 bases at J, with 12 bases in the middle. The CDR3 sequence: CATSDPQPSSYNEQFF. DNA for the CDR3: TGTGCCACCAGTGACCCCCAGCCGAGCTCCTACAATGAGCAGTTCTTC.

A few counts support this clonotype. The V and J genes are TRBV20-1 and TRBJ2-1; D is unresolved. The CDR3 consists of 12 residues. The V gene's germline CDR1 is DFQATT and CDR2 SNEGSKA (reference sequence). Trimming removed 5 bases at V and 5 bases at J, with 10 bases between. CDR3 in DNA: TGCAGTGCTCCCAGATTAAACAATGAGCAGTTCTTC. Translating gives CSAPRLNNEQFF.

This clonotype was seen only a few times. This rearrangement joins TRBV12-3 or TRBV12-4 to TRBJ2-6; D unclear. The CDR3 is made up of 13 amino acids. The ends were cut back, 5 bases at V and 2 bases at J, with 4 bases in the middle. The CDR3 region is CASSRAGANVLTF. The DNA for the CDR3 is TGTGCCAGCAGTAGGGCTGGGGCCAACGTCCTGACTTTC.